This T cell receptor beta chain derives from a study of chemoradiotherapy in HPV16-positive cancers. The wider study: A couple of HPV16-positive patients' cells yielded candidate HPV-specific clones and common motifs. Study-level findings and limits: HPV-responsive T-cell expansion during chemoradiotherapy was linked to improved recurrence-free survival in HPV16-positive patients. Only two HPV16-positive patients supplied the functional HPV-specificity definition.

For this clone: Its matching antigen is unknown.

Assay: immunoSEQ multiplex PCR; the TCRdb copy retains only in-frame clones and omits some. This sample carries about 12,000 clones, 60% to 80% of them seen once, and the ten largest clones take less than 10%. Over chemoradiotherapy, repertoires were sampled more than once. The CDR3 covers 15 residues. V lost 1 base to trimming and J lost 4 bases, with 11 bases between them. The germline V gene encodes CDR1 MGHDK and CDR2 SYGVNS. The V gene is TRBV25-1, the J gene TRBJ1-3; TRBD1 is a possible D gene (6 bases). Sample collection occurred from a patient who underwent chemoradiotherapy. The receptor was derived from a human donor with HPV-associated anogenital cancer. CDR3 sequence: CASSESGTGGNTIYF. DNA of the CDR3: TGTGCCAGCAGTGAATCTGGTACAGGGGGAAACACCATATATTTT.